This T cell receptor (beta chain) appears in the sequencing data of a study of Ad26.COV2.S vaccination and SARS-CoV-2 variants. Whole-study findings and limits: Among vaccine recipients, spike-specific TCR breadth exceeded that of placebo recipients.

Treatment denoted: some 19 received Ad26.COV2.S at low or high dose, single or two shots; about five received placebo; per-sample allocation not given. All samples were drawn on day 63, counting from the first vaccine or placebo injection. Trimming shortened V by 1 base and J by 7 bases, and 9 bases separated the two germline ends. Germline CDR1 is SGHRS and CDR2 is YFSETQ. CDR3 length: 13 amino acids. Method: immunoSEQ multiplex PCR; TCRdb's copy keeps in-frame clones and lacks some. Of 400,000 to 500,000 clones detected, roughly 89% appear once; the ten largest clones hold roughly 2.5%. As regards this clone: The antigen remains unidentified.

The receptor was derived from a person between 18 and 65 years old who received the Ad26.COV2.S COVID-19 vaccine or a placebo. The gene calls are TRBV5-1 and TRBJ2-1; D is uncertain. The sequences come from peripheral blood, collected in a trial of Ad26.COV2.S vaccine versus placebo. CDR3 sequence: CASSLRWANEQFF. The CDR3 DNA follows: TGCGCCAGCAGCTTGCGCTGGGCGAATGAGCAGTTCTTC.